A selection of T cell receptor beta chains follows, all from one sample in a study of control samples from healthy donors and cancer patients. The table came from immunoSEQ multiplex PCR; TCRdb's copy has only in-frame clones and leaves some out. The sample comprises 150,000 to 200,000 clones, 91% of which are singletons, and 1.5% rests with the top ten. The sequenced sample was blood. These receptors were obtained from a woman aged 25 to 45 in good health. CDR3s include the opening cysteine and the closing phenylalanine or tryptophan. The order of the fields is D gene, clone size, V gene, J gene, CDR3 length, CDR3 DNA, CDR3 protein. D genes are given only for firm matches. Rows give clone size only sometimes, using once, few, many, or a class for an expanded clone.

.	.	TRBV10-3	TRBJ1-6	13	TGTGCCATCAGTGAGACAGCCAATTCACCCCTCCACTTT	CAISETANSPLHF
.	.	TRBV5-1	TRBJ1-6	12	TGCGCCAGCAGTTTGGGTAATTCACCCCTCCACTTT	CASSLGNSPLHF
.	few	TRBV30	TRBJ1-1	13	TGTGCCTGGAGTGTACAGGGGAACACTGAAGCTTTCTTT	CAWSVQGNTEAFF
.	.	TRBV18	TRBJ2-3	14	TGTGCCAGCTCACCAGTAGGGGTGCCAGATACGCAGTATTTT	CASSPVGVPDTQYF
TRBD1	.	TRBV7-3	TRBJ1-1	13	TGTGCCAGCAGCTCGGGACAGGGGGTTGAAGCTTTCTTT	CASSSGQGVEAFF
TRBD1	.	TRBV3-1/TRBV3-2	TRBJ2-5	17	TGTGCCAGCAGCCACCATCGACAGGGGGCAAGACGAGAGACCCAGTACTTC	CASSHHRQGARRETQYF
.	once	TRBV19	TRBJ1-5	13	TGTGCCAGTAGTATAGGGAACGTTCAGCCCCAGCATTTT	CASSIGNVQPQHF
.	once	TRBV3-1/TRBV3-2	TRBJ1-2	12	TGTGCCAGCAGCCGACTAGACTATGGCTACACCTTC	CASSRLDYGYTF
.	.	TRBV18	TRBJ1-1	13	TGTGCCAGCTCACCCGGACTCGAAACTGAAGCTTTCTTT	CASSPGLETEAFF
TRBD1	once	TRBV7-9	TRBJ1-1	14	TGTGCCAGCAAAAAAGGACAGGGAGGTACTGAAGCTTTCTTT	CASKKGQGGTEAFF
TRBD1	.	TRBV6-4	TRBJ2-3	15	TGTGCCAGCAGTGACTCTGGACAGGGGGCCGATACGCAGTATTTT	CASSDSGQGADTQYF
TRBD2	once	TRBV18	TRBJ2-3	16	TGTGCCAGCTCACCACCGGGACTAGCGGGAGTGGGTACGCAGTATTTT	CASSPPGLAGVGTQYF
TRBD1	.	TRBV6-6	TRBJ1-2	14	TGTGCCAGCAGTTACTCAGGACAGGACTATGGCTACACCTTC	CASSYSGQDYGYTF
.	.	TRBV5-1	TRBJ2-1	15	TGCGCCAGCAGTGTTAGCGGCGCCCCGGACAATGAGCAGTTCTTC	CASSVSGAPDNEQFF
TRBD1	.	TRBV7-2	TRBJ1-6	15	TGTGCCAGCAGCTTACGACAGGGGGCTAATTCACCCCTCCACTTT	CASSLRQGANSPLHF
.	.	TRBV3-1/TRBV3-2	TRBJ1-3	15	TGTGCCAGCAGCCCAACGCCGTCCTCGGGAAACACCATATATTTT	CASSPTPSSGNTIYF
.	.	TRBV29-1	TRBJ2-7	10	TGCAGCGTTCGGGTCGACGAGCAGTACTTC	CSVRVDEQYF
TRBD2	.	TRBV6-5	TRBJ2-1	14	TGTGCCAGCAGGAGTAGCGGGAGTCCCAATGAGCAGTTCTTC	CASRSSGSPNEQFF
TRBD1	.	TRBV18	TRBJ2-7	14	TGTGCCAGCTCATCTAGGACAGGGAGGTACGAGCAGTACTTC	CASSSRTGRYEQYF
.	.	TRBV24-1	TRBJ2-3	13	TGTGCCACCAGTGAAGGGGGAGCAGATACGCAGTATTTT	CATSEGGADTQYF
.	.	TRBV9	TRBJ2-3	14	TGTGCCAGCAGCGTAGATCTGATCACAGATACGCAGTATTTT	CASSVDLITDTQYF
TRBD1	.	TRBV6-4	TRBJ1-2	13	TGTGCCAGCAGTCCGCAGGGGGAGGGTGGCTACACCTTC	CASSPQGEGGYTF
.	.	TRBV4-2	TRBJ2-7	15	TGTGCCAGCAGCCAAGATCCAAGCGGTCCCTACGAGCAGTACTTC	CASSQDPSGPYEQYF
.	.	TRBV15	TRBJ1-1	15	TGTGCCACCAGCAGAGATCGGCCGAAAGACACTGAAGCTTTCTTT	CATSRDRPKDTEAFF
TRBD2	.	TRBV19	TRBJ2-1	15	TGTGCCAGTAGTTCTAGCGGGAGGGCCGGCAATGAGCAGTTCTTC	CASSSSGRAGNEQFF
TRBD2	.	TRBV6-1	TRBJ2-2	15	TGTGCCAGCAGTGAACTAGCGGGGGGCACCGGGGAGCTGTTTTTT	CASSELAGGTGELFF
.	.	TRBV15	TRBJ2-5	16	TGTGCCACCAGCAGAATACTCACAGGGCAGGGGGAGACCCAGTACTTC	CATSRILTGQGETQYF
.	.	TRBV19	TRBJ1-5	12	TGTGCCAGTAGTATCGGGTATCAGCCCCAGCATTTT	CASSIGYQPQHF
TRBD1	.	TRBV4-2	TRBJ2-7	15	TGTGCCAGCAGCCCACTGACAGGGGGCCCCTACGAGCAGTACTTC	CASSPLTGGPYEQYF
.	.	TRBV28	TRBJ2-2	12	TGTGCCAGCAGCCCAGGGGTTGGGGAGCTGTTTTTT	CASSPGVGELFF
.	.	TRBV7-9	TRBJ1-1	12	TGTGCCAGCAGCCTCGGACTGGCCGAAGCTTTCTTT	CASSLGLAEAFF
TRBD1	.	TRBV6-4	TRBJ2-2	15	TGTGCCAGCAGTGATGGACAGGGCGACACCGGGGAGCTGTTTTTT	CASSDGQGDTGELFF
.	.	TRBV15	TRBJ1-1	14	TGTGCCACCAGCAGAGATGGGAGCCACACTGAAGCTTTCTTT	CATSRDGSHTEAFF